Shown below are 11 T cell receptor beta chains from a single sample sequenced in a study of shared clonotypes between healthy human individuals. Naive CD8 cells, CD45RO-negative and positively selected for CCR7, excluded terminally differentiated effector memory CD45RA+ cells. Generated by immunoSEQ multiplex PCR, the TCRdb table keeps only in-frame clones and is missing some. The sample lists nearly 2 million clones, approximately 94% occurring once. Specimen: naive CD8+ T cells sorted from blood. These receptors originate from a man aged 18 to 35 in good health.

CDR3 DNA sequence: TGTGCCAGCAAGGAAGGAATAGCCTTAAACAATGAGCAGTTCTTC. This gives the protein CASKEGIALNNEQFF. The chain combines TRBV27 with TRBJ2-1; no clear D gene. CDR1 MNHEY and CDR2 SMNVEV come from the germline V gene (reference sequence). The ends were cut back, 7 bases at V and 5 bases at J, with 18 bases in the middle. The CDR3 spans 15 residues.

This chain connects TRBV27 to TRBJ2-5; 10 nucleotides match TRBD2. Germline CDR1 MNHEY, CDR2 SMNVEV (reference sequence). V was pared by 0 bases and J by 4 bases, with 8 bases of the junction left unmatched. This CDR3 has 17 residues. CDR3 DNA: TGTGCCAGCAGTTTATCGGGGGGACTAGCGTGGGGAGAGACCCAGTACTTC. Translation: CASSLSGGLAWGETQYF.

The genes are TRBV5-5 and TRBJ1-1; TRBD1 is a possible D gene (5 bases). The CDR3 is made up of 15 amino acids. V lost 6 bases and J lost 4, with 19 bases in between. Looked up from germline, CDR1 is SGHKS and CDR2 is YYEKEE (reference sequence). The CDR3 loop is CASTLSQGSGTEAFF. Here the CDR3 DNA reads TGTGCCAGCACCCTTTCCCAGGGATCGGGCACTGAAGCTTTCTTT.

This chain connects TRBV27 to TRBJ2-3; 13 nucleotides agree with TRBD2. The CDR3 extends over 17 amino acids. The germline V gene has CDR1 MNHEY and CDR2 SMNVEV (reference sequence). V shed 0 bases, J shed 4 bases, and the junction held 4 bases outside the gene matches. The CDR3 DNA follows: TGTGCCAGCAGTTTATCGACTAGCGGGGGGCGGGCAGATACGCAGTATTTT. Translating it yields CASSLSTSGGRADTQYF.

CDR3 amino acids: CASRYQDRPDTQYF. The CDR3 nucleotides read TGTGCCAGCAGATACCAGGACCGCCCAGATACGCAGTATTTT. The chain has TRBV7-8 and TRBJ2-3; no definite D call. The CDR3 length is 14 residues. Trimming pared 6 bases from V and 4 bases from J, leaving 14 bases between. Germline assignment: CDR1 SGHVS and CDR2 FQNEAQ.

With regard to this clone: Other DNA variants within this sample encode the same CDR3. The V gene is TRBV7-6, the J gene TRBJ2-7, with D perhaps TRBD2 (6 bases). Trimming took 6 bases from V and 2 from J, leaving 14 bases between them. CDR1 and CDR2 from the germline V gene are SGHVS and FNYEAQ. The length of the CDR3 is 14 residues. The CDR3 DNA is TGTGCCAGCAGTTCCGGGACTGGGACCTACGAGCAGTACTTC. Residues: CASSSGTGTYEQYF.

This rearrangement joins TRBV5-6 to TRBJ2-1; TRBD1 matches at 9 bases. With V trimmed by 4 bases and J by 3 bases, 5 bases remained unmatched. Germline CDR1 SGHDT, CDR2 YYEEEE. The CDR3 extends over 15 amino acids. Written as DNA, the CDR3 is TGTGCCAGCAGCGGGGGACAGGGCGTCTACAATGAGCAGTTCTTC. Its protein product is CASSGGQGVYNEQFF.

The chain couples TRBV7-8 to TRBJ1-1; D is possibly TRBD1 (5 bases). Germline values: CDR1 SGHVS, CDR2 FQNEAQ. This CDR3 comprises 17 residues. Trimming took 2 bases from V and 0 from J, leaving 16 bases between them. The CDR3 loop is CASSLRSGTEMNTEAFF. In DNA form, the CDR3 reads TGTGCCAGCAGCTTAAGGTCGGGGACGGAAATGAACACTGAAGCTTTCTTT.

V is TRBV7-9 and J is TRBJ1-2, with D perhaps matching TRBD1 (5 bases). V was cut by 5 bases and J by 3 bases, with 22 bases left in between. CDR3 length: 17 amino acids. Germline lookup yields CDR1 SEHNR and CDR2 FQNEAQ (reference sequence). In DNA, the CDR3 is TGTGCCAGCAGCATCGACAGAGGAGTAGCAGAAGACTATGGCTACACCTTC. Translating gives CASSIDRGVAEDYGYTF. The full variable domain, with the rest looked up from reference TRBV7-9 and TRBJ1-2, is DTGVSQNPRHKITKRGQNVTFRCDPISEHNRLYWYRQTLGQGPEFLTYFQNEAQLEKSRLLSDRFSAERPKGSFSTLEIQRTEQGDSAMYLCASSIDRGVAEDYGYTFGSGTRLTVV.

V gene TRBV27 combines with J gene TRBJ1-1, with D hard to call. The V and J ends lost 5 bases and 1 base respectively, with 11 bases between them. This CDR3 comprises 14 residues. Per the germline V gene, CDR1 is MNHEY and CDR2 is SMNVEV (reference sequence). The CDR3 here is CASSPPDKNTEAFF. CDR3 DNA sequence: TGTGCCAGCAGTCCCCCCGACAAGAACACTGAAGCTTTCTTT.

The chain has TRBV18 and TRBJ1-5, with D tentatively TRBD1 (6 bases). CDR1 KGHSH and CDR2 LQKENI come from the germline V gene. This CDR3 region has 15 residues. The V end was cut by 3 bases, the J end by 7 bases, with 16 bases between. CDR3 sequence (DNA): TGTGCCAGCTCACCTACGGACAGCCCGGGGCAGCCCCAGCATTTT. Protein product: CASSPTDSPGQPQHF. The full variable domain, with the rest looked up from reference TRBV18 and TRBJ1-5, is NAGVMQNPRHLVRRRGQEARLRCSPMKGHSHVYWYRQLPEEGLKFMVYLQKENIIDESGMPKERFSAEFPKEGPSILRIQQVVRGDSAAYFCASSPTDSPGQPQHFGDGTRLSIL.